A single T cell receptor beta chain is shown here with its context. Naive CD8 cells comprised CD45RO-negative, CCR7-positively selected cells, excluding terminally differentiated effector memory CD45RA+ cells. Only Caucasian adults living in Nashville, Tennessee served as donors. This entry is derived from a study of shared clonotypes between healthy human individuals. Assay used: immunoSEQ multiplex PCR; TCRdb lists only in-frame clones, some missing. The sample records roughly 2,000,000 clones, about 95% being singletons. This TCR came from a man aged 18-30 years in good health. The sequenced sample consisted of naive CD8+ T cells sorted from blood.

The CDR3 is CASNLWGEEAQAFF. CDR3 bases: TGCGCCAGCAATCTCTGGGGCGAGGAGGCCCAAGCTTTCTTT. The chain combines TRBV4-3 with TRBJ1-1; D possibly corresponds to TRBD1 (5 bases). CDR1 LGHNA and CDR2 YSLEER come from the germline V gene. Trimming removed 7 bases at V and 9 bases at J, with 21 bases between. This CDR3 comprises 14 residues.